These T cell receptor beta chains were read from a single sample in a study of cytomegalovirus exposure and HLA in healthy donors. Here immunoSEQ multiplex PCR was the method, and the copy in TCRdb shows in-frame clones only, minus some. The data hold around 130,000 clones, with approximately 85% observed a single time. Source material: PBMCs. Every receptor here comes from a woman aged 30 to 39 in good health and CMV-seropositive. Both conserved end residues are part of each CDR3.

V | CDR3
TRBV7-9 | CASSPRLTSGNNEQFF
TRBV5-1 | CASSLETVIRGTEAFF
TRBV28 | CASSLGTGVNQPQHF
TRBV25-1 | CASTPGQVVVTEAFF
TRBV10-3 | CAISLTGRDAEAFF
TRBV25-1 | CASSSGSWTEAFF
TRBV20-1 | CSASNSYGYTF
TRBV5-1 | CASSSGQGAAQHF
TRBV7-9 | CASSAGGGSKLETQYF
TRBV18 | CASSLQGTNQETQYF
TRBV10-1 | CASSEGGTQPQHF
TRBV6-5 | CASSRDFPGNTIYF
TRBV29-1 | CSVGAGVGDPPLFF
TRBV7-9 | CASSGLAENEQFF
TRBV7-9 | CASSLSGGAGETQYF
TRBV7-9 | CASSFSADYGYTF
TRBV19 | CASSIVRDWSGGEQYF